This T cell receptor beta chain derives from a study of T-cell memory formation after mild COVID-19. Study details: TCR clusters were mostly donor specific.

Points on this clonotype: Its specificity is not known.

Study outcomes and limitations: Second-wave clones peaking on day 37 lacked confirmed SARS-CoV-2 specificity.

TCRdb passed the 5' RACE reads through MiXCR, listing each CDR3 protein once. The data show about 400,000 distinct CDR3 sequences, 23% seen once. The length of the CDR3 is 15 residues. V lost 0 bases, J lost 3 bases, and 12 bases lay in between. In germline, CDR1 is MNHEY, CDR2 SMNVEV (reference sequence). The clonotype comes from an adult woman who had mild COVID-19 (a few samples of this study predate the infection). Cell type and time point are not known. The J gene is TRBJ2-7, the V gene TRBV27; D tentatively fits TRBD1 or TRBD2 (5 bases each). The sequenced material came from PBMCs or a T cell subset sorted from them (not recorded which). The CDR3 bases are TGTGCCAGCAGTTTATCTACGGGGCTAAACTACGAGCAGTACTTC. This encodes CASSLSTGLNYEQYF.